A single sample is the source of the 29 T cell receptor beta chains below, sequenced in a study of follicular helper T cells after annual influenza vaccination (dated by TCRdb to 2017 to 2019). In light of the paper, this sample's time point label describes: 2013-2014 season, 7 days after vaccination. The library was built by means of the immunoSEQ multiplex PCR assay. TCRdb holds this immuneACCESS table with in-frame rearrangements only. Some clones are missing; in checked studies, unresolved V genes explain under half, and the rest has no known cause. This sample is represented by approximately 4,900 clones; around 90% of them were singletons. Approximately 1.5% of the sample rests with the top ten. This sample comprised CXCR5+ CD38- circulating T follicular helper cells from blood, obtained 7 days after influenza vaccination. The sample's cell subset or site label, decoded: circulating Tfh, non-naive CD4+CXCR5+PD-1+ (ICOS+CD38+ or ICOS-CD38-). The receptors stem from an adult who received the influenza vaccine.

The rearrangement uses TRBV19 and TRBJ1-3, with D possibly matching TRBD1 (5 bases). The germline V gene has CDR1 LNHDA and CDR2 SQIVND (reference sequence). V gave up 3 bases and J gave up 2 bases, with 14 bases separating them. CDR3 length: 16 amino acids. The CDR3 nucleotides read TGTGCCAGTAGTATGAGCAAAGGGGCGACTGGAAACACCATATATTTT. This codes for CASSMSKGATGNTIYF.

This sequence joins TRBV6-5 and TRBJ2-7; TRBD1 might be the D (6 bases). The CDR3 runs 13 residues. From germline, CDR1 is MNHEY and CDR2 SVGAGI. The V end was cut by 2 bases, the J end by 3 bases, with 8 bases between. The CDR3 nucleotides are TGTGCCAGCAGTTACGGGACAAACTACGAGCAGTACTTC. This encodes CASSYGTNYEQYF.

The chain is built from TRBV4-1 and TRBJ2-3; D is perhaps TRBD2 (5 bases). The germline gives CDR1 MGHRA, CDR2 YSYEKL. The CDR3 length is 15 residues. V was trimmed by 2 bases and J by 3 bases, leaving 12 bases between them. CDR3 coding DNA: TGCGCCAGCAGCCAACCACAAGGAGGAACAGATACGCAGTATTTT. Its protein product is CASSQPQGGTDTQYF.

The chain joins TRBV6-6 to TRBJ2-1; D is unclear. There are 13 residues in the CDR3. With 0 bases removed from V and 4 bases from J, the gap between germline ends came to 4 bases. CDR1 is MNHNY and CDR2 is SVGAGI in the germline V gene (reference sequence). The CDR3 nucleotides are TGTGCCAGCAGTTACTCCTTATACAATGAGCAGTTCTTC. This translates into CASSYSLYNEQFF.

The chain uses TRBV11-2 and TRBJ2-7; 12 positions agree with TRBD1. The CDR3 has 16 residues. V was clipped by 5 bases and J by 5 bases; unmatched bases: 10. The germline V gene encodes CDR1 SGHAT and CDR2 FQNNGV. Here the CDR3 reads CASSRIGTGGIHEQYF. Here the CDR3 DNA reads TGTGCCAGCAGCCGAATTGGGACAGGGGGCATCCACGAGCAGTACTTC.

The chain joins TRBV2 to TRBJ1-2, with TRBD1 as a possible D gene (5 bases). V lost 9 bases and J lost 5, with 16 bases in between. The CDR3 is made up of 13 amino acids. Germline CDR1 SNHLY, CDR2 FYNNEI. The CDR3 coding sequence is TGTGCCAGAGGGGATCCTTCCCTTTATGGCTACACCTTC. Its translation is CARGDPSLYGYTF.

The chain recombines TRBV10-3 with TRBJ2-3, with D possibly matching TRBD2 (5 bases). The CDR3 is made up of 16 amino acids. Trimming shortened V by 0 bases and J by 2 bases, and 12 bases separated the two germline ends. Germline V gene lookup returns CDR1 ENHRY and CDR2 SYGVKD. CDR3 bases: TGTGCCATCAGTGAGTCCTTTACGGGGATCACAGATACGCAGTATTTT. Amino acids: CAISESFTGITDTQYF.

The chain employs TRBV18 and TRBJ1-5; a possible D gene is TRBD1 (6 bases). V lost 2 bases, J lost 7 bases, and 15 bases lay in between. CDR1 is KGHSH, CDR2 LQKENI, per germline. This CDR3 has 15 amino acids. The CDR3 loop reads CASSPRTEESQPQHF. Written as DNA, the CDR3 is TGTGCCAGCTCACCAAGGACAGAGGAGAGCCAGCCCCAGCATTTT.

The gene calls are TRBV19 and TRBJ2-3; 10 bases line up with TRBD1. Losses at the gene ends were 5 bases for V and 8 bases for J; bases not matched to a gene: 7. Germline V gives CDR1 LNHDA, CDR2 SQIVND (reference sequence). The CDR3 is 14 residues long. CDR3 loop: CASSAGTGASTQYF. In DNA form, the CDR3 reads TGTGCCAGTAGTGCCGGGACAGGGGCGTCTACGCAGTATTTT.

The chain carries TRBV10-3 and TRBJ2-3, with TRBD2 identical over 13 bases. The CDR3 is 16 amino acids. V was clipped by 4 bases and J by 0 bases; unmatched bases: 1. In germline, CDR1 is ENHRY, CDR2 SYGVKD. CDR3 loop: CAISALAGGSTDTQYF. For the CDR3, the DNA is TGTGCCATCAGTGCACTAGCGGGGGGGAGCACAGATACGCAGTATTTT.

The chain joins TRBV7-3 to TRBJ2-5; D might be TRBD2 (5 bases). The J call is uncertain, as TRBJ2-7 better fits the DNA end. This CDR3 contains 15 residues. From germline, CDR1 is SGHTA and CDR2 FQGTGA. CDR3 loop: CASSCTGSWVYEQYF. Here the CDR3 DNA reads TGTGCCAGCAGCTGCACGGGATCCTGGGTCTACGAGCAGTACTTC.

This chain links TRBV6-5 with TRBJ2-7, with D perhaps matching TRBD2 (7 bases). V was clipped by 6 bases and J by 5 bases, with 20 bases between them. The CDR3 contains 15 residues. Germline CDR1 and CDR2: MNHEY and SVGAGI. The chain's CDR3 is CASSPGGLGWDEQYF. Here the CDR3 DNA reads TGTGCCAGCAGCCCCGGGGGGCTGGGTTGGGACGAGCAGTACTTC.

The V gene is TRBV29-1, the J gene TRBJ2-1, with TRBD1 matching 10 bases. The CDR3 contains 15 residues. J gave up 9 bases and V 7 bases, and 15 bases lay outside the gene matches. CDR1 is SQVTM, CDR2 ANQGSEA, per germline. CDR3 DNA: TGCAGCGCCAGGGTACCGGGACAGGGGTCTGGTGAGCAGTTCTTC. This gives the protein CSARVPGQGSGEQFF.

The gene calls are TRBV5-5 and TRBJ1-1; no clear D. Between the trimmed V and J ends, which lost 0 bases and 4 bases, there was a span of 7 bases. From germline, CDR1 is SGHKS and CDR2 YYEKEE (reference sequence). The length of the CDR3 is 13 residues. Here the CDR3 reads CASSLAGSTEAFF. CDR3 coding DNA: TGTGCCAGCAGCTTGGCCGGGTCCACTGAAGCTTTCTTT.

This clone was seen only once. The rearrangement uses TRBV12-5 and TRBJ2-7; 9 bases are shared with TRBD1. Looked up from germline, CDR1 is LGHNT and CDR2 is FRNRAP. This CDR3 contains 14 residues. The CDR3 is CVLVRGTGWNEQYF. The CDR3 nucleotides are TGTGTGCTAGTGAGGGGGACAGGGTGGAACGAGCAGTACTTC.

This chain connects TRBV5-5 to TRBJ2-1; TRBD2 is a possible D gene (6 bases). The CDR3 runs to 14 residues. V lost 4 bases, J lost 5 bases, and 13 bases lay in between. Per germline, CDR1 SGHKS and CDR2 YYEKEE (reference sequence). The CDR3 DNA is TGTGCCAGCAGCCCCTACGGCGGGAACAATGAGCAGTTCTTC. Its protein product is CASSPYGGNNEQFF. Drawing the rest from reference TRBV5-5 and TRBJ2-1, the complete variable domain is DAGVTQSPTHLIKTRGQQVTLRCSPISGHKSVSWYQQVLGQGPQFIFQYYEKEERGRGNFPDRFSARQFPNYSSELNVNALLLGDSALYLCASSPYGGNNEQFFGPGTRLTVL.

The J gene is TRBJ1-1, the V gene TRBV7-9, with 7 bases lining up with TRBD1. The CDR3 length is 13 residues. V was clipped by 5 bases and J by 4 bases; unmatched bases: 4. CDR1 and CDR2 (germline): SEHNR, FQNEAQ (reference sequence). The CDR3 protein is CASSRGTATEAFF. CDR3 nucleotides: TGTGCCAGCAGCCGCGGGACAGCCACTGAAGCTTTCTTT.

J is TRBJ2-1 and V is TRBV6-5; D is undetermined. The V end was cut by 2 bases, the J end by 12 bases, with 8 bases between. Germline V gene lookup returns CDR1 MNHEY and CDR2 SVGAGI. CDR3 length: 11 residues. The CDR3 here is CASSYEDRQFF. The CDR3 nucleotides are TGTGCCAGCAGTTACGAGGATAGGCAGTTCTTC.

CDR3 protein: CASSLGASGPYNEQFF. CDR3 nucleotide sequence: TGTGCCAGCAGCTTAGGGGCTAGCGGGCCTTACAATGAGCAGTTCTTC. This chain joins TRBV7-8 and TRBJ2-1, with TRBD2 identical over 8 bases. Germline CDR1 reads SGHVS; CDR2 reads FQNEAQ. V shed 1 base and J 4 bases; nucleotides not matched to a gene: 6. CDR3 size: 16 residues.

CDR3: CASSFGQGTNTGELFF. The CDR3 DNA is TGTGCCAGCAGCTTCGGACAGGGAACGAACACCGGGGAGCTGTTTTTT. The chain employs TRBV5-6 and TRBJ2-2; 8 bases are a match to TRBD1. Germline V CDR1 and CDR2: SGHDT, YYEEEE. V gave up 2 bases and J gave up 0 bases; unmatched junction bases: 3. The CDR3 sequence is 16 residues long.

DNA of the CDR3: TGTGCCAGCAGCTTGGACAGGGGGCCCTACTACGAGCAGTACTTC. It is translated as CASSLDRGPYYEQYF. The chain recombines TRBV7-6 with TRBJ2-7; TRBD1 matches 11 bases. The V and J ends lost 3 bases and 3 bases, in that order; junction bases with no gene match: 4. In germline, CDR1 is SGHVS, CDR2 FNYEAQ. The CDR3 extends over 15 amino acids.

This clone was seen more than once but under ten times. The J gene is TRBJ1-3, the V gene TRBV7-2; 10 bases fit TRBD1. Germline values: CDR1 SGHTA, CDR2 FQGNSA. The CDR3 totals 17 residues. With 5 bases clipped from V and 4 bases from J, the junction kept 11 bases outside the gene matches. Here the CDR3 reads CASSPGLGQGVGNTIYF. CDR3 DNA: TGTGCCAGCAGCCCCGGATTAGGACAGGGGGTAGGAAACACCATATATTTT.

The chain joins TRBV2 to TRBJ2-1, with D perhaps matching TRBD1 (5 bases). The CDR3 is made up of 15 amino acids. Per the germline V gene, CDR1 is SNHLY and CDR2 is FYNNEI. Trimming shortened V by 7 bases and J by 0 bases, and 13 bases separated the two germline ends. Here the CDR3 reads CASTSGRNSYNEQFF. The DNA for the CDR3 is TGTGCCAGCACCTCAGGGCGGAACTCCTACAATGAGCAGTTCTTC.

CDR3 loop: CASSIQGYDGYTF. CDR3 sequence (DNA): TGTGCCAGCAGTATACAGGGATATGATGGCTACACCTTC. The chain employs TRBV2 and TRBJ1-2; D might be TRBD1 (6 bases). The germline V gene encodes CDR1 SNHLY and CDR2 FYNNEI. This CDR3 spans 13 amino acids. The ends were cut back, 5 bases at V and 6 bases at J, with 13 bases in the middle. The whole variable domain, remainder taken from reference TRBV2 and TRBJ1-2, is EPEVTQTPSHQVTQMGQEVILRCVPISNHLYFYWYRQILGQKVEFLVSFYNNEISEKSEIFDDQFSVERPDGSNFTLKIRSTKLEDSAMYFCASSIQGYDGYTFGSGTRLTVV.

The count of this clone is one. CDR3 nucleotide sequence: TGTGCCAGCAGCTCCCCGGGACAGGGACCCTACGAGCAGTACTTC. It specifies CASSSPGQGPYEQYF. This rearrangement joins TRBV5-5 to TRBJ2-7; TRBD1 aligns across 9 bases. The length of the CDR3 is 15 residues. Looked up from germline, CDR1 is SGHKS and CDR2 is YYEKEE (reference sequence). Trimming cost V 3 bases and J 2 bases; bases outside gene matches: 6.

V is TRBV6-1 and J is TRBJ2-7; a possible D gene is TRBD2 (5 bases). The CDR3 sequence is 19 residues long. CDR1 and CDR2 from the germline V gene are MNHNS and SASEGT. V lost 4 bases, J lost 1 base, and 26 bases lay in between. CDR3 protein: CASSALALTPLKSSYEQYF. CDR3 in DNA: TGTGCCAGCAGTGCCCTAGCATTGACTCCCCTCAAATCGTCCTACGAGCAGTACTTC.

This rearrangement joins TRBV7-9 to TRBJ1-2; TRBD1 might be the D (6 bases). Germline V gene lookup returns CDR1 SEHNR and CDR2 FQNEAQ (reference sequence). The CDR3 loop spans 15 amino acids. Trimming cost V 2 bases and J 8 bases, with 18 bases left between them. The CDR3 region is CASSLQLGQLYGYTF. The CDR3 nucleotides read TGTGCCAGCAGCTTACAATTAGGACAGTTGTACGGCTACACCTTC.

The chain carries TRBV2 and TRBJ2-7, with D tentatively TRBD1 (6 bases). There are 14 residues in the CDR3. Germline V gene lookup returns CDR1 SNHLY and CDR2 FYNNEI. Trimming took off 1 base at V and 6 bases at J, with 13 bases between the two ends. CDR3 sequence: CASSEEGEGGEQYF. As DNA, the CDR3 is TGTGCCAGCAGTGAAGAGGGGGAAGGTGGCGAGCAGTACTTC.

The chain couples TRBV30 to TRBJ2-2, with D tentatively TRBD2 (5 bases). Trimming cost V 1 base and J 2 bases, with 8 bases left between them. The CDR3 length is 14 residues. CDR1 and CDR2 from the germline V gene are GTSNPN and SVGIG (reference sequence). CDR3 residues: CAWSGLANTGELFF. Here the CDR3 DNA reads TGTGCCTGGAGTGGTCTAGCAAACACCGGGGAGCTGTTTTTT.